These 10 T cell receptor beta chains came from one sample sequenced in a study of blood T cell repertoires in COVID-19. Sequencing was performed with immunoSEQ multiplex PCR; in TCRdb, only in-frame clones are kept and a portion is missing. The repertoire holds more than 150,000 clones, with about 87% as singletons. Sequenced: peripheral blood. These TCRs come from a man aged 40-49 years with active or convalescent COVID-19.

Only one count was recorded for this clone. V and J are TRBV18 and TRBJ2-3; D uncertain. This CDR3 is 17 amino acids long. Germline CDR1 KGHSH, CDR2 LQKENI. Trimming stripped 2 bases from V and 6 bases from J, with 21 bases between. The CDR3 spells CASSPSNVQRELDTQYF. For the CDR3, the DNA is TGTGCCAGCTCACCATCGAATGTCCAGCGCGAGCTCGATACGCAGTATTTT.

Regarding this clone: This sample includes further DNA sequences coding for the same CDR3. The CDR3 nucleotides read TGTGCCAGCAGTTTGAGAGCTAATGAAAAACTGTTTTTT. The encoded protein is CASSLRANEKLFF. The chain employs TRBV5-8 and TRBJ1-4; unclear D gene. Germline assignment: CDR1 SGHTS and CDR2 YDEGEE. The CDR3 runs 13 residues. V was trimmed by 5 bases and J by 3 bases, leaving 8 bases between them.

J is TRBJ2-5 and V is TRBV4-2, with a tentative D call TRBD1 (6 bases). Germline CDR1 is LGHNA and CDR2 is YNFKEQ. CDR3 length: 13 residues. Trimming removed 3 bases from V and 4 bases from J, with 9 bases in between. CDR3 sequence: CASSQVGGETQYF. In DNA form, the CDR3 reads TGTGCCAGCAGCCAGGTAGGGGGAGAGACCCAGTACTTC.

This clone was detected ten times or more. This chain links TRBV7-3 with TRBJ2-1; 7 bases fit TRBD2. Germline V lookup: CDR1 SGHTA, CDR2 FQGTGA. V dropped 1 base and J dropped 1; count of bases not matched to a gene: 4. This CDR3 comprises 16 residues. The CDR3 sequence is CASSLMGGNSYNEQFF. The CDR3 DNA is TGTGCCAGCAGCTTAATGGGAGGGAATTCCTACAATGAGCAGTTCTTC.

This sequence joins TRBV7-8 and TRBJ1-3; 7 bases agree with TRBD1. V trimming: 5 bases; J trimming: 2 bases; junction bases outside the gene matches: 9. Germline V gene data show CDR1 as SGHVS and CDR2 as FQNEAQ. The CDR3 spans 16 residues. The CDR3 DNA is TGTGCCAGCAGCCCTCGACAGGGAGGAACTGGAAACACCATATATTTT. Protein sequence: CASSPRQGGTGNTIYF.

The table lists this clone with a few counts. The chain recombines TRBV5-4 with TRBJ1-2; D gene uncertain. Germline V gene lookup returns CDR1 SGHNT and CDR2 YYREEE (reference sequence). The CDR3 spans 12 residues. Trimming pared 0 bases from V and 4 bases from J, leaving 4 bases between. This chain's CDR3 is CASSLDIYGYTF. The CDR3 coding sequence is TGTGCCAGCAGCTTGGATATCTATGGCTACACCTTC.

The chain couples TRBV2 to TRBJ2-7, with TRBD1 matching 7 bases. Germline trimming cut 1 base from V and 5 bases from J; bases unmatched to any gene: 5. The germline gives CDR1 SNHLY, CDR2 FYNNEI. The CDR3 extends over 14 amino acids. CDR3 sequence (DNA): TGTGCCAGCAGTGAAGACAGGGGTGGTCACGAGCAGTACTTC. It is translated as CASSEDRGGHEQYF.

This clone has more than one count but fewer than ten. The chain combines TRBV28 with TRBJ1-4; D remains unclear. V lost 3 bases to trimming and J lost 8 bases, with 16 bases between them. The CDR3 has 15 amino acids. The germline V gene has CDR1 MDHEN and CDR2 SYDVKM. CDR3 in DNA: TGTGCCAGCAGTTTTGGCGGGGATGAAGGGGAAAAACTGTTTTTT. Translation gives CASSFGGDEGEKLFF.

The chain uses TRBV7-2 and TRBJ1-6; D remains unclear. Deletions cut 4 bases from V and 0 bases from J, with 13 bases between. This CDR3 spans 17 amino acids. The germline V gene encodes CDR1 SGHTA and CDR2 FQGNSA. DNA of the CDR3: TGTGCCAGCAGCTCTTGGGCCTCGAGCTCCTATAATTCACCCCTCCACTTT. Translating gives CASSSWASSSYNSPLHF.

The sample holds many counts of this clone. The chain recombines TRBV7-8 with TRBJ1-5; D remains ambiguous. CDR3 length equals 15 residues. Trimming shortened V by 3 bases and J by 7 bases, and 16 bases separated the two germline ends. Germline CDR1 and CDR2: SGHVS and FQNEAQ. CDR3 sequence: CASSFDLDLDQPQHF. For the CDR3, the DNA is TGTGCCAGCAGCTTCGACTTAGATTTAGACCAGCCCCAGCATTTT.